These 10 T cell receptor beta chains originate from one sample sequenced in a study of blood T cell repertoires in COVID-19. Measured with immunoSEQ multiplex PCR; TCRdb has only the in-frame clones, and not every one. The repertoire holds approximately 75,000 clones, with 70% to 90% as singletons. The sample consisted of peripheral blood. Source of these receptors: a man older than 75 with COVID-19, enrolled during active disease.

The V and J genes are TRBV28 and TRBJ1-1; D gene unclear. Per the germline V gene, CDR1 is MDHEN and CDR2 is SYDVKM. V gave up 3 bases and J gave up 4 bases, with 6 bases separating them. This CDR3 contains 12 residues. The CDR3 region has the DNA TGTGCCAGCAGTTTGTTTCTCACTGAAGCTTTCTTT. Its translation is CASSLFLTEAFF.

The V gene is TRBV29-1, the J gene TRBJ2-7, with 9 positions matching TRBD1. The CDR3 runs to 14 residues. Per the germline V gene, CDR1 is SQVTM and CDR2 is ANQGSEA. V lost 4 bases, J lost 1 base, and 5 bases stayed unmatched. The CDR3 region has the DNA TGCAGCGTTGTCGGGACAGGGCCATCCTACGAGCAGTACTTC. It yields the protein CSVVGTGPSYEQYF.

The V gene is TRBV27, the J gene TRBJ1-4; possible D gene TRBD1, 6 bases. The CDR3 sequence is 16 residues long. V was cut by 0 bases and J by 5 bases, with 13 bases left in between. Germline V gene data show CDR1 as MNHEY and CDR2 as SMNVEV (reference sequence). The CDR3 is CASSLSGGGLNEKLFF. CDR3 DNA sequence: TGTGCCAGCAGTTTATCAGGGGGGGGATTAAATGAAAAACTGTTTTTT.

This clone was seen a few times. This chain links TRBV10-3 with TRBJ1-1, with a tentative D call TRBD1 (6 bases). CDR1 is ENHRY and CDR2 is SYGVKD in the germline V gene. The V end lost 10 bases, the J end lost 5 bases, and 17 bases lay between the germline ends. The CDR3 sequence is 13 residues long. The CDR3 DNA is TGTGCCACCGTACAGGGAACTGAGACTGAAGCTTTCTTT. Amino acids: CATVQGTETEAFF.

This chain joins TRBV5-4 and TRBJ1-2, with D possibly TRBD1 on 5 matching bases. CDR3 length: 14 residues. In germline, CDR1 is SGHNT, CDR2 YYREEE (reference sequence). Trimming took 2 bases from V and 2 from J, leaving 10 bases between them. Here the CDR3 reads CASSFFPGNYGYTF. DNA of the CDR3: TGTGCCAGCAGCTTTTTCCCAGGGAACTATGGCTACACCTTC.

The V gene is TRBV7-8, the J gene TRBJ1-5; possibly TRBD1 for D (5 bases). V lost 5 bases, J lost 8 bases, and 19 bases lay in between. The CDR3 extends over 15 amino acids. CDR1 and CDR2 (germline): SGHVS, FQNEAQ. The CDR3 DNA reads TGTGCCAGCAGCCGGGGAGGCGGGACGAAGGAGCCCCAGCATTTT. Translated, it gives CASSRGGGTKEPQHF.

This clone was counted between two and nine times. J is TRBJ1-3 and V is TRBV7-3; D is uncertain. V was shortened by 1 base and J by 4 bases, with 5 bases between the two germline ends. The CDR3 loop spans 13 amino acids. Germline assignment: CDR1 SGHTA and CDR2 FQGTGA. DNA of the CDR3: TGTGCCAGCAGCTTAAGCAGGGGAAACACCATATATTTT. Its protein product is CASSLSRGNTIYF.

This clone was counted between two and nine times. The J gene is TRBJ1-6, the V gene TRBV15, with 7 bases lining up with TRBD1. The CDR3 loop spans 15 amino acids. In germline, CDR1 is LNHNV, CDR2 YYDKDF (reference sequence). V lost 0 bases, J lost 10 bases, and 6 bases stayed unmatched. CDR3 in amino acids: CATSREVQGRSPLHF. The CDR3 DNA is TGTGCCACCAGCAGAGAGGTACAGGGGAGGTCACCCCTCCACTTT.

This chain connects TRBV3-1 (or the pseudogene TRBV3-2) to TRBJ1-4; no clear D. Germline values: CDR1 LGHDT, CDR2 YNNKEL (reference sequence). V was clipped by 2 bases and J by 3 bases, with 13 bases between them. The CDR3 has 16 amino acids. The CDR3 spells CASSQSRVWSNEKLFF. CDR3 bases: TGTGCCAGCAGCCAATCCCGGGTATGGTCTAATGAAAAACTGTTTTTT.

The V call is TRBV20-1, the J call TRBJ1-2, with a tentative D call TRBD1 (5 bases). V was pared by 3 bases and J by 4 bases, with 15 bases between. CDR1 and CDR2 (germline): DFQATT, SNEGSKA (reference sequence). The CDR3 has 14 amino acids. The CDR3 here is CSASMGGKGYGYTF. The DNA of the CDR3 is TGCAGTGCTAGTATGGGGGGAAAGGGCTATGGCTACACCTTC.